Listed here are 20 T cell receptor beta chains from one sample, sequenced in a study of T cell clonality in common variable immunodeficiency. Antigens for these TCRs are unknown. Profiling relied on immunoSEQ multiplex PCR, and the TCRdb table lists in-frame clones only, not all of them. The sample has roughly 17,000 clones, none seen only once. Notes on the study in general: In common variable immunodeficiency, TCR beta chains reportedly carried fewer deletions and N-nucleotide insertions.

The sequenced sample consisted of peripheral blood mononuclear cells. The receptor set was obtained from a human donor with common variable immunodeficiency.

This clone was detected many times. This CDR3 is CASSPQGANYGYTF. The covered CDR3 bases are TGTGCCAGTAGCCCGCAGGGGGCGAACTATGGC. V usage is TRBV19 and J usage is TRBJ1-2; TRBD1 matches at 8 bases. The sequenced fragment ends 3 residues before the CDR3 boundary, so the rest is inferred from the germline J gene. Germline-derived CDR1 and CDR2 are LNHDA and SQIVND (reference sequence). The CDR3 is 14 residues long. Trimming at V came to 6 bases and at J to 2 bases, leaving 5 bases not matched to a gene. Filled out from reference TRBV19 and TRBJ1-2, the complete variable domain reads DGGITQSPKYLFRKEGQNVTLSCEQNLNHDAMYWYRQDPGQGLRLIYYSQIVNDFQKGDIAEGYSVSREKKESFPLTVTSAQKNPTAFYLCASSPQGANYGYTFGSGTRLTVV.

Concerning this clone itself: The CDR3 end falls 3 residues outside the read, so it is completed with the germline J gene. The V and J genes are TRBV7-9 and TRBJ2-2, with 7 bases identical to TRBD1. CDR1 is SEHNR, CDR2 FQNEAQ, per germline (reference sequence). V shed 9 bases, J shed 6 bases, and the junction held 10 bases outside the gene matches. This CDR3 has 14 amino acids. CDR3 sequence reads: CASSRDRSAGELFF. The covered CDR3 bases are TGTGCCAGTAGCCGGGACAGATCGGCCGGGGAG. The full variable domain, completed using reference TRBV7-9 and TRBJ2-2, is DTGVSQNPRHKITKRGQNVTFRCDPISEHNRLYWYRQTLGQGPEFLTYFQNEAQLEKSRLLSDRFSAERPKGSFSTLEIQRTEQGDSAMYLCASSRDRSAGELFFGEGSRLTVL.

Comments on this clone: The CDR3 goes on 3 residues after the read ends, and that part is filled in from the germline J gene. The genes are TRBV11-2 and TRBJ1-1; a possible D gene is TRBD1 (6 bases). Trimming took 4 bases from V and 5 from J, leaving 8 bases between them. CDR1 is SGHAT, CDR2 FQNNGV, per germline. The CDR3 sequence is 12 residues long. This CDR3 reads CASSSGVTEAFF. The CDR3 DNA, read in part, is TGTGCCAGCAGCTCAGGGGTTACTGAA.

In its sample, this clone was seen many times. The CDR3 extends 3 residues past the end of the read, so its final part is completed from the germline J gene. The rearrangement uses TRBV28 and TRBJ2-5; D is ambiguous. Germline V gene data show CDR1 as MDHEN and CDR2 as SYDVKM. CDR3 length: 13 amino acids. V lost 2 bases, J lost 4 bases, and 8 bases lay in between. The covered CDR3 bases are TGTGCCAGCAGTTTAGGGCAGGTAGAGACC. Its protein product is CASSLGQVET. The whole CDR3 is CASSLGQVETQYF.

Concerning this clone: The read ends 3 residues early relative to the CDR3; the germline J gene fills the gap. V and J are TRBV20-1 and TRBJ1-1; TRBD1 aligns across 9 bases. The V segment lost 3 bases and the J segment 5 bases; nucleotides outside the gene matches: 1. Germline lookup yields CDR1 DFQATT and CDR2 SNEGSKA (reference sequence). The CDR3 covers 12 residues. The chain's CDR3 is CSASDRGTEAFF. The sequenced part of the CDR3 DNA is TGCAGTGCTAGTGACAGGGGGACTGAA.

This clone was recorded a few times. The read comes to an end 3 residues before the CDR3 does, leaving the germline J gene to fill in the end. J is TRBJ2-5 and V is TRBV20-1; D is unresolved. Trimming pared 6 bases from V and 1 base from J, leaving 6 bases between. This CDR3 region has 11 residues. Germline V gene sequence: CDR1 DFQATT, CDR2 SNEGSKA (reference sequence). The covered CDR3 bases are TGCAGTGCCGCGAGCCAAGAGACC. Encoded protein: CSAASQET. The full CDR3 protein reads CSAASQETQYF.

In regard to this clone: The CDR3 extends 3 residues past the end of the read, so its final part is completed from the germline J gene. V is TRBV2 and J is TRBJ2-7, with 7 nucleotides matching TRBD1. V lost 6 bases, J lost 0 bases, and 5 bases stayed unmatched. Germline-derived CDR1 and CDR2 are SNHLY and FYNNEI. The CDR3 contains 14 residues. The CDR3 DNA, read in part, is TGTGCCAGCAGGGATGACAGGGTCTCCTACGAG. Translated: CASRDDRVSYE. The entire CDR3 protein is CASRDDRVSYEQYF.

Only a few counts were recorded for this clone. The read ends 3 residues shy of where the CDR3 ends; the end is completed using the germline J gene. V usage is TRBV20-1 and J usage is TRBJ1-1; D uncertain. Germline V gene sequence: CDR1 DFQATT, CDR2 SNEGSKA (reference sequence). This CDR3 is 15 amino acids long. V lost 4 bases and J 1 base, leaving 16 bases between the germline ends. The CDR3 sequence: CSATTHAAGNTEAFF. The DNA read from the CDR3 is TGCAGTGCTACTACCCACGCGGCTGGGAACACTGAA.

This clone was recorded a few times. From the germline J gene comes the end of the CDR3, since the read stops 3 residues before it. The V and J genes are TRBV5-6 and TRBJ2-1, with 9 bases fitting TRBD1. Germline-derived CDR1 and CDR2 are SGHDT and YYEEEE. The CDR3 extends over 14 amino acids. V was pared by 4 bases and J by 4 bases, with 3 bases of the junction left unmatched. The CDR3 sequence is CASSIGTGYNEQFF. CDR3 DNA, as far as it was read: TGTGCCAGCAGCATCGGGACAGGGTACAATGAG.

This clone qualifies as medium-sized (0.01 to 0.1%). Read coverage stops 3 residues before the CDR3 terminus; the germline J gene supplies the remainder. The chain couples TRBV5-1 to TRBJ2-1; 8 bases map to TRBD1. The CDR3 is 14 amino acids. Germline V gene sequence: CDR1 SGHRS, CDR2 YFSETQ. J was trimmed by 6 bases and V by 1 base; bases with no gene match: 3. The CDR3 bases that were read are TGCGCCAGCAGCTTGCGCCAGGGGGCCAATGAG. The encoded protein is CASSLRQGANE. The CDR3 as a whole reads CASSLRQGANEQFF.

This clone was seen more than once but under ten times. With the read ending 3 residues before the CDR3 end, the germline J gene is used to fill in that end. The chain carries TRBV7-2 and TRBJ1-3; D is unresolved. The V gene's germline CDR1 is SGHTA and CDR2 FQGNSA. CDR3 length: 15 residues. The V end lost 4 bases, the J end lost 0 bases, and 10 bases lay between the germline ends. The CDR3 here is CASSSKLNSGNTIYF. The sequenced part of the CDR3 DNA is TGTGCCAGCAGCTCAAAACTGAACTCTGGAAACACC. The complete variable domain, with remaining parts taken from reference TRBV7-2 and TRBJ1-3, reads GAGVSQSPSNKVTEKGKDVELRCDPISGHTALYWYRQSLGQGLEFLIYFQGNSAPDKSGLPSDRFSAERTGGSVSTLTIQRTQQEDSAVYLCASSSKLNSGNTIYFGEGSWLTVV.

This clone has just a few counts. The read terminates 3 residues ahead of where the CDR3 ends, so the germline J gene completes it. The rearrangement uses TRBV5-1 and TRBJ2-7, with D possibly TRBD1 on 6 matching bases. The V gene's germline CDR1 is SGHRS and CDR2 YFSETQ. V gave up 1 base and J gave up 3 bases, with 11 bases separating them. The CDR3 contains 14 residues. The part of the CDR3 DNA that was read is TGCGCCAGCAGCTTGAACCAACAGGGCTACGAG. This gives the protein CASSLNQQGYE. The entire CDR3 protein reads CASSLNQQGYEQYF.

On this clone itself: With the read ending 3 residues before the CDR3 end, the germline J gene is used to fill in that end. The V and J genes are TRBV5-8 and TRBJ2-3; D unclear. Looked up from germline, CDR1 is SGHTS and CDR2 is YDEGEE. The CDR3 sequence is 14 residues long. V lost 3 bases and J lost 0, with 8 bases in between. This chain's CDR3 is CASSSDWSTDTQYF. The CDR3 bases that were read are TGTGCCAGCAGCTCCGACTGGAGCACAGATACG.

As for this clone: The read comes to an end 3 residues before the CDR3 does, leaving the germline J gene to fill in the end. The gene calls are TRBV19 and TRBJ1-1; D possibly corresponds to TRBD1 (5 bases). This CDR3 is 12 amino acids long. Per germline, CDR1 LNHDA and CDR2 SQIVND (reference sequence). The part of the CDR3 DNA that was read is TGTGCCAGTAGTTTTGTAGCCCGGGGG. This translates into CASSFVARG. The full-length CDR3 reads as CASSFVARGAFF.

The sample holds many counts of this clone. CDR3: CALGTGGSRGYTF. The sequenced part of the CDR3 DNA is TGTGCCCTCGGGACAGGGGGGTCGCGAGGC. The J gene is TRBJ1-2, the V gene TRBV30, with TRBD1 matching over 11 bases. Coverage ceases 3 residues before the CDR3 finishes, and the germline J gene fills in the end. CDR3 length: 13 amino acids. Looked up from germline, CDR1 is GTSNPN and CDR2 is SVGIG (reference sequence). The full variable domain, with the rest looked up from reference TRBV30 and TRBJ1-2, is SQTIHQWPATLVQPVGSPLSLECTVEGTSNPNLYWYRQAAGRGLQLLFYSVGIGQISSEVPQNLSASRPQDRQFILSSKKLLLSDSGFYLCALGTGGSRGYTFGSGTRLTVV.

This clone has a handful of counts. The CDR3 end falls 3 residues outside the read, so it is completed with the germline J gene. The chain is built from TRBV18 and TRBJ2-7; TRBD2 is a possible D gene (5 bases). Trimming took off 5 bases at V and 3 bases at J, with 17 bases between the two ends. The germline gives CDR1 KGHSH, CDR2 LQKENI. The CDR3 contains 15 residues. This CDR3 is CASSGYRGRGYEQYF. CDR3 DNA, as far as it was read: TGTGCCAGCTCAGGGTACAGAGGCCGGGGCTACGAG.

Turning to this clone: The sequence runs out 3 residues before the end of the CDR3; the remainder is reconstructed from the germline J gene. This rearrangement joins TRBV18 to TRBJ2-7; a weak D match, TRBD2 (6 bases). CDR3 size: 15 residues. CDR1 is KGHSH, CDR2 LQKENI, per germline. Trimming cost V 2 bases and J 1 base, with 12 bases left between them. The DNA read from the CDR3 is TGTGCCAGCTCACCAACCTCGGCGGGATCCTACGAG. Translating it yields CASSPTSAGSYE. The complete CDR3 sequence is CASSPTSAGSYEQYF.

In its sample, this clone was seen many times. Read sequence stops 3 residues before the CDR3 end, and the germline J gene provides the missing end. The genes are TRBV2 and TRBJ2-2; TRBD1 matches at 9 bases. The CDR3 contains 14 residues. V lost 7 bases, J lost 4 bases, and 4 bases stayed unmatched. The germline CDR1 and CDR2 sequences are SNHLY and FYNNEI. The sequenced part of the CDR3 DNA is TGTGCCAGCAAAGGACAGGGGCGCACCGGGGAG. The encoded protein is CASKGQGRTGE. The CDR3 reads in full as CASKGQGRTGELFF.

This clone was detected a few times. The read falls 3 residues short of the CDR3 end, and the missing part is taken from the germline J gene. The rearrangement links TRBV20-1 to TRBJ2-7, with 8 bases lining up with TRBD1. Germline trimming cut 0 bases from V and 6 bases from J; bases unmatched to any gene: 7. The germline CDR1 and CDR2 sequences are DFQATT and SNEGSKA (reference sequence). The CDR3 covers 14 residues. Incomplete CDR3 DNA: TGCAGTGCTAGAGATTCGGACAGGGCCCTCGAG. This sequence encodes CSARDSDRALE. The complete CDR3 sequence is CSARDSDRALEQYF.

There are many counts of this clone. The read ends 3 residues early relative to the CDR3; the germline J gene fills the gap. This rearrangement joins TRBV7-8 to TRBJ1-5; 7 nucleotides line up with TRBD1. The V segment lost 2 bases and the J segment 2 bases; nucleotides outside the gene matches: 3. CDR3 length: 15 residues. Germline V gives CDR1 SGHVS, CDR2 FQNEAQ. CDR3 in amino acids: CASSLSGGRNQPQHF. Partial CDR3 DNA: TGTGCCAGCAGCTTATCAGGGGGTCGCAATCAGCCC.